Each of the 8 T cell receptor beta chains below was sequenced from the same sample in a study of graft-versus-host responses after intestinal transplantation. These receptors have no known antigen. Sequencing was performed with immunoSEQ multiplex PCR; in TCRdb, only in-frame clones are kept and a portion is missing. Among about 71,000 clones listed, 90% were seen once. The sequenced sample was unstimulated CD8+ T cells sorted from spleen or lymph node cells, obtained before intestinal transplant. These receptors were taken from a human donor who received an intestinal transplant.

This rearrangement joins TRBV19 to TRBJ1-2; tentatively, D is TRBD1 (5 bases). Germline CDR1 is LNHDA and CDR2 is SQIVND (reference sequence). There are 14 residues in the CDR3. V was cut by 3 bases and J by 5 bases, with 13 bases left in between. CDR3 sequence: CASSIVSPGYGYTF. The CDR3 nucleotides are TGTGCCAGTAGTATCGTGTCTCCAGGGTATGGCTACACCTTC.

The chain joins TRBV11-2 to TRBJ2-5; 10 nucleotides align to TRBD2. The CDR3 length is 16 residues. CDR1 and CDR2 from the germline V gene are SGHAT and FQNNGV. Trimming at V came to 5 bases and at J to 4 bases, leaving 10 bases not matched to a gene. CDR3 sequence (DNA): TGTGCCAGCAGCACCGAAGCGGGGGGGCCTGGAGAGACCCAGTACTTC. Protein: CASSTEAGGPGETQYF.

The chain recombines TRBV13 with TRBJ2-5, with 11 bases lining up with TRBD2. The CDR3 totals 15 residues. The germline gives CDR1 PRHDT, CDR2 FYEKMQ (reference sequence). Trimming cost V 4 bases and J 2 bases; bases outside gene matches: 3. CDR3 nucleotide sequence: TGTGCCAGCAGCTCCCTAGCGGGGGGACAAGAGACCCAGTACTTC. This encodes CASSSLAGGQETQYF.

CDR3 in amino acids: CASSEYSGGQETQYF. The CDR3 DNA reads as TGTGCCAGCAGTGAATATAGCGGGGGCCAAGAGACCCAGTACTTC. V and J are TRBV6-1 and TRBJ2-5; 9 bases map to TRBD2. Germline CDR1 reads MNHNS; CDR2 reads SASEGT. The CDR3 spans 15 residues. V shed 2 bases and J 1 base; nucleotides not matched to a gene: 2.

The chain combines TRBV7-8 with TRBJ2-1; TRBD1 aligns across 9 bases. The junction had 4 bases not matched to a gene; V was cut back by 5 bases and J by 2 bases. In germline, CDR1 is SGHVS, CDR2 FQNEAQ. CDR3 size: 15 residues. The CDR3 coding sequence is TGTGCCAGCAGCCCCGGGACAGGGCCCTACAATGAGCAGTTCTTC. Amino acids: CASSPGTGPYNEQFF.

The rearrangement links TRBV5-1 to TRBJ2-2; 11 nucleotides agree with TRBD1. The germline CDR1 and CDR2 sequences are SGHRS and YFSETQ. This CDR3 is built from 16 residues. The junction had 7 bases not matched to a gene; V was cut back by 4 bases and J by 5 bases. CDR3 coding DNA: TGCGCCAGCAGCATCCGGACAGGGGGCGAAACCGGGGAGCTGTTTTTT. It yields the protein CASSIRTGGETGELFF.

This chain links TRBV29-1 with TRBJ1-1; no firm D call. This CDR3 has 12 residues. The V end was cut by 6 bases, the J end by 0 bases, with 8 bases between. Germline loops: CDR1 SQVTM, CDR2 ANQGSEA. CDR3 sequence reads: CSVESMNTEAFF. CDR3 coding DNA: TGCAGCGTGGAAAGCATGAACACTGAAGCTTTCTTT.

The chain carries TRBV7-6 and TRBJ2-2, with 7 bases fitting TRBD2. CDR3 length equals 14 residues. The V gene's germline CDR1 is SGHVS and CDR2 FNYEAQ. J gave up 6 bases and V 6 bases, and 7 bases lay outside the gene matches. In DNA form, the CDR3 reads TGTGCCAGCAGTTCCGGGACTAACCCCGGGGAGCTGTTTTTT. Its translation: CASSSGTNPGELFF. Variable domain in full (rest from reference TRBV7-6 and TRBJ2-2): GAGVSQSPRYKVTKRGQDVALRCDPISGHVSLYWYRQALGQGPEFLTYFNYEAQQDKSGLPNDRFSAERPEGSISTLTIQRTEQRDSAMYRCASSSGTNPGELFFGEGSRLTVL.